Following are 3 T cell receptor beta chains from one sample sequenced in a study of blood T cell repertoires in COVID-19. The repertoire was sequenced with immunoSEQ multiplex PCR; TCRdb's copy has only in-frame clones and lacks some. Among 400,000 to 550,000 clones, nearly 90% were seen once, and the ten largest hold under 2.5%. Specimen: PBMCs or T cells enriched from blood (not recorded which). Source of these receptors: a woman aged 18 to 35 with acute COVID-19.

This clone was detected a few times. The CDR3 nucleotides read TGTGCCAGCAGCTTGGATGGAGGGGGCGGTACTGAAGCTTTCTTT. Its protein is CASSLDGGGGTEAFF. This chain connects TRBV5-4 to TRBJ1-1, with 7 bases fitting TRBD1. Germline-derived CDR1 and CDR2 are SGHNT and YYREEE (reference sequence). Trimming took 0 bases from V and 5 from J; bases not matched to a gene: 7. This CDR3 has 15 amino acids.

V usage is TRBV9 and J usage is TRBJ1-2; D is undetermined. V was clipped by 3 bases and J by 4 bases, with 10 bases between them. The germline CDR1 and CDR2 sequences are SGDLS and YYNGEE. The CDR3 length is 13 residues. The CDR3 nucleotides read TGTGCCAGCAGCGACCCAGCGACCTATGGCTACACCTTC. It is translated as CASSDPATYGYTF.

J is TRBJ2-5 and V is TRBV18; D is unresolved. The CDR3 is 11 amino acids. The V end lost 5 bases, the J end lost 2 bases, and 3 bases lay between the germline ends. The germline V gene has CDR1 KGHSH and CDR2 LQKENI. This chain's CDR3 is CASSEQETQYF. The CDR3 region has the DNA TGTGCCAGCTCAGAGCAAGAGACCCAGTACTTC.